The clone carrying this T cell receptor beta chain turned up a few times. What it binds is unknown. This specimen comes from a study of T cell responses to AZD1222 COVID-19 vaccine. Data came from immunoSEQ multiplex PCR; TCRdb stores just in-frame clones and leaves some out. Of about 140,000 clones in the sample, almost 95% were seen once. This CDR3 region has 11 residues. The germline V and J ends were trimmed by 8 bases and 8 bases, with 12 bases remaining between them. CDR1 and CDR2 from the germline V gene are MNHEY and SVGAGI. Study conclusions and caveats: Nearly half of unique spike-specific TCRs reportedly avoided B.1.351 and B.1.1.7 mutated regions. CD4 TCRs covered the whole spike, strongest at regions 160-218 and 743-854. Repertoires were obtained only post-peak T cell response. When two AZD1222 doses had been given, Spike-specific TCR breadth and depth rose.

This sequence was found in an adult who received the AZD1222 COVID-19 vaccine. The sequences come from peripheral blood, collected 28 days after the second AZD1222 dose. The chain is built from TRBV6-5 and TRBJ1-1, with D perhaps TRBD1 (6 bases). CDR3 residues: CASGIDREAFF. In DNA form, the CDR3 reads TGTGCCAGCGGAATAGACAGGGAAGCTTTCTTT.